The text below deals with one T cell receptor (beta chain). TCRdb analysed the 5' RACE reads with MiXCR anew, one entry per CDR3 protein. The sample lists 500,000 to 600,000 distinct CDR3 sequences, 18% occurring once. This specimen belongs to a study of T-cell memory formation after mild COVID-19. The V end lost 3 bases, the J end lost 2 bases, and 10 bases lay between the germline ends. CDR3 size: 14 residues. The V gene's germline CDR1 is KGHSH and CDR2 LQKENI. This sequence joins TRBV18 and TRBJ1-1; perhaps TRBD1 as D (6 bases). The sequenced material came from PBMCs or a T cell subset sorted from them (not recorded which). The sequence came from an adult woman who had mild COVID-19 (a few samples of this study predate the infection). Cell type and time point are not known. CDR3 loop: CASSPLGANTEAFF. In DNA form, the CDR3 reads TGTGCCAGCTCACCGTTGGGGGCAAACACTGAAGCTTTCTTT.